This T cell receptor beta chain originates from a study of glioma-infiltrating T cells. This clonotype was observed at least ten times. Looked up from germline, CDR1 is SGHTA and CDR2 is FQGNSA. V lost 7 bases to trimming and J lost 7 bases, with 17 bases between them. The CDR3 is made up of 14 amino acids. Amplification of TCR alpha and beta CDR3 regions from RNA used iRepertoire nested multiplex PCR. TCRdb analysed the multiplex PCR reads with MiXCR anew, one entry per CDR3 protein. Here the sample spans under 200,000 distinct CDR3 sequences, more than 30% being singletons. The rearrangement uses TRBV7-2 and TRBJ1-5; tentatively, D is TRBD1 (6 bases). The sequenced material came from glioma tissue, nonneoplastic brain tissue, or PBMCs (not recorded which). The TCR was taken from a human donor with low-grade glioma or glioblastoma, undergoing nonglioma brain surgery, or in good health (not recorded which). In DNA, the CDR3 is TGTGCCAGCAACCAAAATTCGGGGGGCCAGCCCCAGCATTTT. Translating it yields CASNQNSGGQPQHF.